This T cell receptor (beta chain) was sequenced during a study of graft-versus-host responses after intestinal transplantation. Looking at the study overall: In this cohort, recipients had multivisceral, liver-intestinal, or isolated intestinal transplants. Induction using anti-thymocyte globulin, followed by tacrolimus and steroids for approximately 3 years, was given to all recipients.

Study findings and constraints: Early after transplant, HvG clones declined as circulating GvH clones peaked. Analysis identified GvH clones in recipient marrow, with some appearing first in ileum or blood.

About this clone: Its matching antigen is unknown.

Sequenced by immunoSEQ multiplex PCR; TCRdb stores in-frame clones only, minus some. The table records some 44,000 clones, about 95% of them present only once. The CDR3 length is 13 residues. Germline values: CDR1 MGHRA, CDR2 YSYEKL. Trimming pared 3 bases from V and 3 bases from J, leaving 8 bases between. Material: PBMCs, obtained about 11 months after intestinal transplant. V and J are TRBV4-1 and TRBJ2-5; no reliable D call. This sequence originates from a human patient who received an intestinal transplant, so some T cells may come from the graft donor. DNA for the CDR3: TGCGCCAGCAGCCAGATAGAGGAAGAGACCCAGTACTTC. Translation gives CASSQIEEETQYF.